This TCR beta chain was profiled in a study of radiotherapy plus CTLA-4 blockade in lung cancer. TCRdb's copy holds only in-frame clones and misses some; the assay was immunoSEQ multiplex PCR. The data show approximately 85,000 clones, approximately 83% seen once. Per germline, CDR1 LNHDA and CDR2 SQIVND (reference sequence). J lost 5 bases, V lost 5 bases, and 11 bases had no gene match. The CDR3 spans 15 residues. Remarks on this clone: Its specificity is not known.

General study points: There was expansion of tumor-derived TCR clones in blood after radiotherapy plus ipilimumab. Reported findings show early blood T cell clone dynamics, with interferon-beta, best predicted response.

This TCR was recovered from a human donor with non-small cell lung cancer who had a partial response to radiotherapy plus ipilimumab. The sequencing here drew on peripheral blood, taken from a patient treated with radiotherapy plus ipilimumab. The J gene is TRBJ1-2, the V gene TRBV19; 7 bases align to TRBD1. CDR3 coding DNA: TGTGCCAGTAGTTCTTGGACAGGCTGGGGGTATGGCTACACCTTC. Translation gives CASSSWTGWGYGYTF. Using reference TRBV19 and TRBJ1-2 for the parts outside the CDR3, the full variable domain is DGGITQSPKYLFRKEGQNVTLSCEQNLNHDAMYWYRQDPGQGLRLIYYSQIVNDFQKGDIAEGYSVSREKKESFPLTVTSAQKNPTAFYLCASSSWTGWGYGYTFGSGTRLTVV.